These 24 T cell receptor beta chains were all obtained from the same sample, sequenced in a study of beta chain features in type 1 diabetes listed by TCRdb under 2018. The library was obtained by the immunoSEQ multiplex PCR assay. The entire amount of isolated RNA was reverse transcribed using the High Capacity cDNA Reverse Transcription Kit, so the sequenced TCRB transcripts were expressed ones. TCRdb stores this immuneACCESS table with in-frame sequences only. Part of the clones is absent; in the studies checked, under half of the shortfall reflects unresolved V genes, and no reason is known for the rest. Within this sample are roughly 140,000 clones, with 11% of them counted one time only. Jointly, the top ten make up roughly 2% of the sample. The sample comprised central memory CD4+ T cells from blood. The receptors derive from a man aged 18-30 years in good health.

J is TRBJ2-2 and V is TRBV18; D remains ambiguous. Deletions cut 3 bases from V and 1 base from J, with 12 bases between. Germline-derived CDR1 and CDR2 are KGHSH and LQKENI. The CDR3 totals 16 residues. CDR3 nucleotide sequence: TGTGCCAGCTCACCCCAGAAGACGGTGAACACCGGGGAGCTGTTTTTT. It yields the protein CASSPQKTVNTGELFF.

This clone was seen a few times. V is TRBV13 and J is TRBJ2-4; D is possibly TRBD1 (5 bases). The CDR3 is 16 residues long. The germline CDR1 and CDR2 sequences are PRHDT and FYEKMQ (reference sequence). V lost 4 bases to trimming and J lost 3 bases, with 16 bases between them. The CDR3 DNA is TGTGCCAGCAGCTCCACTCGCGGACAACACAAAAACATTCAGTACTTC. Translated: CASSSTRGQHKNIQYF.

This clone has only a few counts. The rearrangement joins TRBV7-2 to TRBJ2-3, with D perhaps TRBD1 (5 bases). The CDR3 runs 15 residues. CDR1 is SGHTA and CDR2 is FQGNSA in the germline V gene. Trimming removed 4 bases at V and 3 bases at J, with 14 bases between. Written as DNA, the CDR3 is TGTGCCAGCAGCTCAAGGGGAACTTGGACAGATACGCAGTATTTT. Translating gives CASSSRGTWTDTQYF.

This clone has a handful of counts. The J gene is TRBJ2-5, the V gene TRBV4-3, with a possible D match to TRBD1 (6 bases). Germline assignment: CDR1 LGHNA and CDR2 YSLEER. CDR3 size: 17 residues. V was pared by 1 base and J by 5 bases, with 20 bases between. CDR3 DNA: TGCGCCAGCAGCCAAGTGGCGGGCAGGGGACGCGCGGAGACCCAGTACTTC. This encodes CASSQVAGRGRAETQYF.

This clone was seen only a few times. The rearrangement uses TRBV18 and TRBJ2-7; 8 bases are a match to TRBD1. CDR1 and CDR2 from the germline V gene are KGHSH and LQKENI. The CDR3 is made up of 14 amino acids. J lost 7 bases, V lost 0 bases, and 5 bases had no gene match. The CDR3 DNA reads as TGTGCCAGCTCACCACCCCGGGACAGGTGGGAGCAGTACTTC. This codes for CASSPPRDRWEQYF.

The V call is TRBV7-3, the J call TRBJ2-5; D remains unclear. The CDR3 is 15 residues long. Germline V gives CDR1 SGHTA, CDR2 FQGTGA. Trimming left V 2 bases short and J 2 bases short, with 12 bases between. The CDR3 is CASSLPLGDQETQYF. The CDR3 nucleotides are TGTGCCAGCAGCTTACCTCTAGGAGATCAAGAGACCCAGTACTTC.

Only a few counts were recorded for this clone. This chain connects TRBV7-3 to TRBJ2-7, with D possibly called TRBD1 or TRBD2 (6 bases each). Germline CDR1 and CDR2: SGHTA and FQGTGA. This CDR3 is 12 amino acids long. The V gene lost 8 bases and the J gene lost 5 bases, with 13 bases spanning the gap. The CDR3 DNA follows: TGTGCCAGCGGCCCCGGGGGCCACGAGCAGTACTTC. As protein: CASGPGGHEQYF.

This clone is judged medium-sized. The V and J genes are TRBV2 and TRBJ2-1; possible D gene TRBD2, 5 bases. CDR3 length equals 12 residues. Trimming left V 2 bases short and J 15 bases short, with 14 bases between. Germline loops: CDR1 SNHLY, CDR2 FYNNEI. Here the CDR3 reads CASSEKRASRFF. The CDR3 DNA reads TGTGCCAGCAGTGAAAAGAGGGCTAGTAGGTTCTTC.

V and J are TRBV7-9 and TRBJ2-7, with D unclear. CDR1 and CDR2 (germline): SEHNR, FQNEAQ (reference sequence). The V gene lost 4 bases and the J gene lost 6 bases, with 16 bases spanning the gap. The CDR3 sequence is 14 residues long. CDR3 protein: CASSWGSLIFEQYF. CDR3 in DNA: TGTGCCAGCAGCTGGGGATCCCTTATTTTCGAGCAGTACTTC.

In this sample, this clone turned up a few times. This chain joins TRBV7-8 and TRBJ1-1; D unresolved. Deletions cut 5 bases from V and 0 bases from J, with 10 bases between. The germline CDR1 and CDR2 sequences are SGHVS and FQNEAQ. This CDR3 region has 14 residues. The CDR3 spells CASSPQTVNTEAFF. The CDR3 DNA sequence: TGTGCCAGCAGCCCTCAGACGGTGAACACTGAAGCTTTCTTT.

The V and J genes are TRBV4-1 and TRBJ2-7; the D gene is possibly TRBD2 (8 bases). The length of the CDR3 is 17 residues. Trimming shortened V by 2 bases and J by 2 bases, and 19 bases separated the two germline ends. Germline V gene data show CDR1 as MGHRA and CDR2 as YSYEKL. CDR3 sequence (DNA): TGCGCCAGCAGCCAAAGGGGGCATAGCGGGACCCCCTACGAGCAGTACTTC. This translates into CASSQRGHSGTPYEQYF.

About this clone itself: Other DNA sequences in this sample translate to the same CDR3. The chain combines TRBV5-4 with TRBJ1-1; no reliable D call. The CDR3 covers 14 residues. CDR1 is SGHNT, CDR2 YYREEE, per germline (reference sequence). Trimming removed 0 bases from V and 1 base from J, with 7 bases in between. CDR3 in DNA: TGTGCCAGCAGCTTGGGAGGGCAGAACACTGAAGCTTTCTTT. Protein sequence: CASSLGGQNTEAFF.

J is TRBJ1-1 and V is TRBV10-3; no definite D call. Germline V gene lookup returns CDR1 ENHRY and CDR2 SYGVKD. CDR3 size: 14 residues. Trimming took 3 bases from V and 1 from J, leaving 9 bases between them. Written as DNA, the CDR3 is TGTGCCATCAGTGATGGGGTCGGGAACACTGAAGCTTTCTTT. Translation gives CAISDGVGNTEAFF.

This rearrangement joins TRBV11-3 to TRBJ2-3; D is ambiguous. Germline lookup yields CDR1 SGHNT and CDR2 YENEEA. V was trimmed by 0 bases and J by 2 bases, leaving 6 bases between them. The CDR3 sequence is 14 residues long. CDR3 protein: CASSLDTVTDTQYF. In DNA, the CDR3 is TGTGCCAGCAGCTTAGATACCGTCACAGATACGCAGTATTTT. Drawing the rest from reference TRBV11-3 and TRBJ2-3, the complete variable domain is EAGVVQSPRYKIIEKKQPVAFWCNPISGHNTLYWYLQNLGQGPELLIRYENEEAVDDSQLPKDRFSAERLKGVDSTLKIQPAELGDSAVYLCASSLDTVTDTQYFGPGTRLTVL.

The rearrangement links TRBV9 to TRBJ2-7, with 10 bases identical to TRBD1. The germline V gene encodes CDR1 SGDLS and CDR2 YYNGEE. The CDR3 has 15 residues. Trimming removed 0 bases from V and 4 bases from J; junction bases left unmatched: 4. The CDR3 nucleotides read TGTGCCAGCAGCGTAGGAGGGACAGGGGAGTACGAGCAGTACTTC. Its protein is CASSVGGTGEYEQYF.

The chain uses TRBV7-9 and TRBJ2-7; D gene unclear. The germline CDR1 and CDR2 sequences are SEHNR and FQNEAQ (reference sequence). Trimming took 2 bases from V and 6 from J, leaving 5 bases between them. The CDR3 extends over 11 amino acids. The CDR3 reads CASSLRVEQYF. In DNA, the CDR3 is TGTGCCAGCAGCTTAAGGGTCGAGCAGTACTTC.

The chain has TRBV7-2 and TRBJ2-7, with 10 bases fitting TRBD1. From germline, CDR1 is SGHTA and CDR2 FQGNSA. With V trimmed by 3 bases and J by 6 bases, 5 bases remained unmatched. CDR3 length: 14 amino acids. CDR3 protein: CASSFGTGASEQYF. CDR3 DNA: TGTGCCAGCAGCTTTGGGACAGGGGCCTCCGAGCAGTACTTC.

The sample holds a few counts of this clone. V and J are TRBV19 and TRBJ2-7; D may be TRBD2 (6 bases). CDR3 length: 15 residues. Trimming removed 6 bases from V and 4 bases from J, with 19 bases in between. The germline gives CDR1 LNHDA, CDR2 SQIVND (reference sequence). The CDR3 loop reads CASSPRDSREYEQYF. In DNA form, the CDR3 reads TGTGCCAGTAGCCCACGGGACTCCCGGGAGTACGAGCAGTACTTC. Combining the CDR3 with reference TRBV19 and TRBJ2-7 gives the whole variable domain DGGITQSPKYLFRKEGQNVTLSCEQNLNHDAMYWYRQDPGQGLRLIYYSQIVNDFQKGDIAEGYSVSREKKESFPLTVTSAQKNPTAFYLCASSPRDSREYEQYFGPGTRLTVT.

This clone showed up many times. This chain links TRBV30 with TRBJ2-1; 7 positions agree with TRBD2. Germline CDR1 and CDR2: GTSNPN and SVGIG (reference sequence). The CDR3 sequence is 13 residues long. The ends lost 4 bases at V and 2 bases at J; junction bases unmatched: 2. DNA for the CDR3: TGTGCCTGGACGCGGGGGACCTACAATGAGCAGTTCTTC. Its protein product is CAWTRGTYNEQFF.

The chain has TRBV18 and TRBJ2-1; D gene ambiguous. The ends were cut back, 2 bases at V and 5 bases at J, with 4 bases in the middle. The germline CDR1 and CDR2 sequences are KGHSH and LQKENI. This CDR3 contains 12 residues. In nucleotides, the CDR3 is TGTGCCAGCTCACCAGACCACAATGAGCAGTTCTTC. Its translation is CASSPDHNEQFF.

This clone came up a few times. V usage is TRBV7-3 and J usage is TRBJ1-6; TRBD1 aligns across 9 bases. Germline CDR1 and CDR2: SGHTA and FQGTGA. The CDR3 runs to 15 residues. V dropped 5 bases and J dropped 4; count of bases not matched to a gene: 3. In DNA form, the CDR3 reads TGTGCCAGCAGCGCCGGGACAGGGTATAATTCACCCCTCCACTTT. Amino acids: CASSAGTGYNSPLHF.

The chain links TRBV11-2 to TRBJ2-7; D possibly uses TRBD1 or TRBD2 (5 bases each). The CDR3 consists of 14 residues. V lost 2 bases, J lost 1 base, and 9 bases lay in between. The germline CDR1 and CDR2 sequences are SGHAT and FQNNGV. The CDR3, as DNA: TGTGCCAGCAGCTTATCCAGGGAGTCCTACGAGCAGTACTTC. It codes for CASSLSRESYEQYF.

In DNA form, the CDR3 reads TGTGCCAGCAGCCAAGGAGACCAGGGAGGCTATGGCTACACCTTC. Protein sequence: CASSQGDQGGYGYTF. J is TRBJ1-2 and V is TRBV4-2; weak D call: TRBD1 (5 bases). CDR1 is LGHNA, CDR2 YNFKEQ, per germline. The V end was cut by 1 base, the J end by 4 bases, with 13 bases between. There are 15 residues in the CDR3.

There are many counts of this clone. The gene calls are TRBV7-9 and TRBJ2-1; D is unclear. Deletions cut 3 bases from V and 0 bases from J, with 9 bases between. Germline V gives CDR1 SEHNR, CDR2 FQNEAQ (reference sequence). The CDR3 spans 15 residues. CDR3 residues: CASSFTAFSYNEQFF. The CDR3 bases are TGTGCCAGCAGCTTCACGGCCTTCTCCTACAATGAGCAGTTCTTC.